Below, 23 T cell receptor beta chains from the same sample are listed, as sequenced in a study of blood T cell repertoires in COVID-19. Assay: immunoSEQ multiplex PCR; the TCRdb copy retains only in-frame clones and omits some. The sample lists about 81,000 clones, 85% to 90% occurring once. Sequenced: peripheral blood. The receptors come from a woman aged 80 or over with active COVID-19.

J is TRBJ2-3 and V is TRBV7-9, with D tentatively TRBD2 (5 bases). V lost 6 bases and J lost 0, with 10 bases in between. Germline loops: CDR1 SEHNR, CDR2 FQNEAQ (reference sequence). The CDR3 runs 14 residues. The CDR3 DNA reads as TGTGCCAGCAGTTCGGGGTCTAGCACAGATACGCAGTATTTT. Translated, it gives CASSSGSSTDTQYF.

The chain uses TRBV7-9 and TRBJ2-5; perhaps TRBD1 as D (6 bases). Germline-derived CDR1 and CDR2 are SEHNR and FQNEAQ (reference sequence). CDR3 length: 11 amino acids. V lost 11 bases to trimming and J lost 0 bases, with 7 bases between them. CDR3 DNA sequence: TGTGCCGGACAGAACCAAGAGACCCAGTACTTC. This gives the protein CAGQNQETQYF.

This rearrangement joins TRBV6-5 to TRBJ2-7; no firm D call. This CDR3 has 15 amino acids. Trimming took off 6 bases at V and 4 bases at J, with 19 bases between the two ends. Germline-derived CDR1 and CDR2 are MNHEY and SVGAGI. The CDR3 DNA follows: TGTGCCAGCAGCCCCCACACAGCCGTTTTATACGAGCAGTACTTC. Its protein product is CASSPHTAVLYEQYF.

Notes on this clone: An end of the junction differs from the germline gene, which may be a read error. The V gene is TRBV18, the J gene TRBJ2-7; TRBD1 aligns across 11 bases. Germline V CDR1 and CDR2: KGHSH, LQKENI. The CDR3 is 16 residues long. CDR3 sequence reads: CASSPGTGGGSYEQYF. CDR3 in DNA: TGTGCCAGCTCACCAGGGACAGGGGGAGGAAGCTACGAACAGTACTTC.

This clone was seen only a few times. The gene calls are TRBV3-1 (or the pseudogene TRBV3-2) and TRBJ2-7, with 7 positions matching TRBD1. The CDR3 is 14 residues long. V dropped 4 bases and J dropped 2; count of bases not matched to a gene: 5. Germline-derived CDR1 and CDR2 are LGHDT and YNNKEL (reference sequence). The CDR3 protein is CASSPTGFAYEQYF. The CDR3, as DNA: TGTGCCAGCAGCCCGACAGGGTTCGCCTACGAGCAGTACTTC.

The rearrangement links TRBV21-1 to TRBJ2-3; the table's D call, TRBD2, has no DNA check behind it. TRBV21-1 is annotated as a pseudogene. This CDR3 comprises 13 residues. DNA for the CDR3: TGTGCCAGCAGCAAATCACGGACAGATACGCAGTATTTT. Translated, it gives CASSKSRTDTQYF.

V is TRBV5-1 and J is TRBJ1-1; TRBD1 matches at 7 bases. The CDR3 contains 14 residues. Looked up from germline, CDR1 is SGHRS and CDR2 is YFSETQ. The trim removed 4 bases at V and 1 base at J, leaving 4 bases unmatched. The CDR3 DNA follows: TGCGCCAGCAGCCGACACAGGGGGAACACTGAAGCTTTCTTT. Its translation: CASSRHRGNTEAFF.

The chain couples TRBV7-8 to TRBJ2-7; 7 bases match TRBD2. V dropped 1 base and J dropped 6; count of bases not matched to a gene: 12. CDR3 length: 16 residues. Germline loops: CDR1 SGHVS, CDR2 FQNEAQ. The CDR3 DNA reads TGTGCCAGCAGCTTAGATCTTCTAGCGGCGGTAGGCGAGCAGTACTTC. Its protein is CASSLDLLAAVGEQYF. The full variable domain, rest sourced from reference TRBV7-8 and TRBJ2-7, is GAGVSQSPRYKVAKRGQDVALRCDPISGHVSLFWYQQALGQGPEFLTYFQNEAQLDKSGLPSDRFFAERPEGSVSTLKIQRTQQEDSAVYLCASSLDLLAAVGEQYFGPGTRLTVT.

The chain joins TRBV3-1 (or the pseudogene TRBV3-2) to TRBJ2-1, with TRBD2 as a possible D gene (5 bases). The CDR3 contains 18 residues. V lost 4 bases and J 4 bases, leaving 23 bases between the germline ends. Per the germline V gene, CDR1 is LGHDT and CDR2 is YNNKEL (reference sequence). In nucleotides, the CDR3 is TGTGCCAGCAGCCCCCCCTCTAGAAGCGGAGTTTTATACAATGAGCAGTTCTTC. Translation gives CASSPPSRSGVLYNEQFF.

This clone came up once. The J gene is TRBJ2-1, the V gene TRBV7-2; 11 bases line up with TRBD2. Germline V gene lookup returns CDR1 SGHTA and CDR2 FQGNSA. This CDR3 spans 18 amino acids. V was clipped by 5 bases and J by 1 base; unmatched bases: 10. Here the CDR3 reads CASSTPLASGRSYNEQFF. Here the CDR3 DNA reads TGTGCCAGCAGCACCCCCCTAGCTAGCGGGAGGTCCTACAATGAGCAGTTCTTC. Full variable domain (outside the CDR3, taken from reference TRBV7-2 and TRBJ2-1): GAGVSQSPSNKVTEKGKDVELRCDPISGHTALYWYRQSLGQGLEFLIYFQGNSAPDKSGLPSDRFSAERTGGSVSTLTIQRTQQEDSAVYLCASSTPLASGRSYNEQFFGPGTRLTVL.

The count of this clone is one. The chain is built from TRBV27 and TRBJ2-7, with 10 bases lining up with TRBD1. The CDR3 has 16 residues. Germline V gives CDR1 MNHEY, CDR2 SMNVEV (reference sequence). With 5 bases clipped from V and 3 bases from J, the junction kept 10 bases outside the gene matches. CDR3 nucleotide sequence: TGTGCCAGCAGTCCCCGACAGGGGGCTACTGGCTACGAGCAGTACTTC. Protein product: CASSPRQGATGYEQYF.

The chain uses TRBV4-2 and TRBJ2-5; TRBD2 matches 7 bases. The DNA end is more similar to TRBJ2-7, so the J call may be wrong. The V gene's germline CDR1 is LGHNA and CDR2 YNFKEQ. There are 18 residues in the CDR3. The CDR3 spells CASSQEWWGTTLTYEQYF. The DNA of the CDR3 is TGTGCCAGCAGCCAAGAATGGTGGGGGACTACCCTTACCTACGAGCAGTACTTC.

The chain carries TRBV5-1 and TRBJ2-4; D is uncertain. Germline loops: CDR1 SGHRS, CDR2 YFSETQ. The CDR3 totals 13 residues. The V gene lost 0 bases and the J gene lost 6 bases, with 7 bases spanning the gap. The CDR3 protein is CASSLGPGNIQYF. The CDR3 DNA follows: TGCGCCAGCAGCTTGGGTCCGGGAAACATTCAGTACTTC.

This clone was seen repeatedly, ten times or more. As DNA, the CDR3 is TGTGCCAGCAGCTTAGAACGGGGTAGGACCTACGAGCAGTACTTC. Protein sequence: CASSLERGRTYEQYF. The chain couples TRBV7-6 to TRBJ2-7; a weak D match, TRBD2 (5 bases). The CDR3 length is 15 residues. V was cut by 1 base and J by 2 bases, with 12 bases left in between. Per the germline V gene, CDR1 is SGHVS and CDR2 is FNYEAQ.

V is TRBV11-1 and J is TRBJ2-7; D not certain. Trimming removed 1 base at V and 8 bases at J, with 12 bases between. Germline V CDR1 and CDR2: SGHAT, FQDESV (reference sequence). The CDR3 covers 13 residues. The CDR3: CASSLESRSKQYF. CDR3 sequence (DNA): TGTGCCAGCAGCTTAGAATCGCGGTCCAAGCAGTACTTC.

CDR3 sequence reads: CASSITLAMLAKNIQYF. In nucleotides, the CDR3 is TGTGCCAGCAGCATCACCTTAGCGATGCTAGCCAAAAACATTCAGTACTTC. The chain employs TRBV5-8 and TRBJ2-4; a weak D match, TRBD2 (5 bases). The CDR3 totals 17 residues. The germline V and J ends were trimmed by 4 bases and 0 bases, with 17 bases remaining between them. Germline CDR1 is SGHTS and CDR2 is YDEGEE.

This chain uses TRBV6-5 with TRBJ2-1; D ambiguous. Trimming left V 11 bases short and J 7 bases short, with 15 bases between. This CDR3 contains 12 residues. Germline loops: CDR1 MNHEY, CDR2 SVGAGI. The CDR3 coding sequence is TGTGCCGTAAGCGATTCACGGAATGAGCAGTTCTTC. It translates to CAVSDSRNEQFF.

The chain joins TRBV7-9 to TRBJ2-1; 8 bases line up with TRBD2. Germline-derived CDR1 and CDR2 are SEHNR and FQNEAQ (reference sequence). The CDR3 runs 17 residues. V lost 2 bases to trimming and J lost 1 base; unmatched junction nucleotides: 7. In DNA form, the CDR3 reads TGTGCCAGCAGCTTATACCTGGGACTAGGGTCCTACAATGAGCAGTTCTTC. This sequence encodes CASSLYLGLGSYNEQFF. Complete variable domain (other parts from reference TRBV7-9 and TRBJ2-1): DTGVSQNPRHKITKRGQNVTFRCDPISEHNRLYWYRQTLGQGPEFLTYFQNEAQLEKSRLLSDRFSAERPKGSFSTLEIQRTEQGDSAMYLCASSLYLGLGSYNEQFFGPGTRLTVL.

V is TRBV5-1 and J is TRBJ2-1; 12 bases are shared with TRBD2. Germline CDR1 reads SGHRS; CDR2 reads YFSETQ. The V and J ends lost 0 bases and 4 bases, in that order; junction bases with no gene match: 2. The CDR3 has 16 amino acids. CDR3 coding DNA: TGCGCCAGCAGCTTGGGTCTAGCGGGAGGGTACAATGAGCAGTTCTTC. This encodes CASSLGLAGGYNEQFF.

The chain recombines TRBV5-5 with TRBJ2-2; TRBD2 aligns across 11 bases. With V trimmed by 5 bases and J by 0 bases, 3 bases remained unmatched. Germline loops: CDR1 SGHKS, CDR2 YYEKEE (reference sequence). The CDR3 loop spans 16 amino acids. CDR3 in amino acids: CASRGTSGTNTGELFF. The CDR3, as DNA: TGTGCCAGCAGGGGGACTAGCGGCACGAACACCGGGGAGCTGTTTTTT.

This clone was seen once. The V call is TRBV11-2, the J call TRBJ2-2, with D hard to call. Germline loops: CDR1 SGHAT, CDR2 FQNNGV. The CDR3 covers 11 residues. Trimming shortened V by 3 bases and J by 7 bases, and 3 bases separated the two germline ends. CDR3 coding DNA: TGTGCCAGCAGCTTCGGCGGGGAGCTGTTTTTT. This gives the protein CASSFGGELFF.

This sequence joins TRBV7-8 and TRBJ1-5, with D perhaps TRBD1 (6 bases). This CDR3 region has 15 residues. V lost 0 bases and J lost 6, with 12 bases in between. Germline V gene sequence: CDR1 SGHVS, CDR2 FQNEAQ. The CDR3 DNA follows: TGTGCCAGCAGCTTAGCGGCAGGGGCGGGTCAGCCCCAGCATTTT. Its translation: CASSLAAGAGQPQHF. The full variable domain, its missing parts supplied by reference TRBV7-8 and TRBJ1-5, is GAGVSQSPRYKVAKRGQDVALRCDPISGHVSLFWYQQALGQGPEFLTYFQNEAQLDKSGLPSDRFFAERPEGSVSTLKIQRTQQEDSAVYLCASSLAAGAGQPQHFGDGTRLSIL.

The rearrangement uses TRBV18 and TRBJ1-6; the D is unclear. The CDR3 totals 15 residues. CDR1 and CDR2 (germline): KGHSH, LQKENI. The V end lost 6 bases, the J end lost 12 bases, and 21 bases lay between the germline ends. CDR3 nucleotide sequence: TGTGCCAGCTCTCCAACCCTTTCGACCAGCGGACCCCTCCACTTT. Amino acid sequence: CASSPTLSTSGPLHF.